The 18 T cell receptor beta chains in this list originate from one sample, sequenced in a study of shared clonotypes between healthy human individuals. Sequencing used immunoSEQ multiplex PCR; TCRdb keeps in-frame clones, though not all of them. The profile shows more than 1,200,000 clones, around 98.5% of them singletons. Source material: naive CD4+ T cells sorted from blood. Subset indicated: CD45RA+ positively selected. The receptors derive from a man younger than 40 in good health.

This sequence joins TRBV7-9 and TRBJ1-1, with TRBD1 matching over 7 bases. V was clipped by 6 bases and J by 6 bases; unmatched bases: 19. From germline, CDR1 is SEHNR and CDR2 FQNEAQ (reference sequence). The CDR3 runs to 17 residues. The CDR3 spells CASRQPTGRELGAEAFF. The CDR3 DNA follows: TGTGCCAGCAGACAGCCGACAGGGAGAGAGTTAGGAGCTGAAGCTTTCTTT.

The chain has TRBV7-2 and TRBJ2-7; D uncertain. Trimming stripped 5 bases from V and 3 bases from J, with 11 bases between. Germline CDR1 is SGHTA and CDR2 is FQGNSA. The CDR3 is 13 amino acids. The CDR3 protein is CASSIGRLYEQYF. The CDR3 bases are TGTGCCAGCAGCATAGGACGGCTCTACGAGCAGTACTTC.

The chain couples TRBV5-5 to TRBJ1-2; TRBD1 is a possible D gene (5 bases). The germline V gene has CDR1 SGHKS and CDR2 YYEKEE (reference sequence). The CDR3 consists of 14 residues. The V gene lost 4 bases and the J gene lost 2 bases, with 12 bases spanning the gap. Here the CDR3 DNA reads TGTGCCAGCAGCATCGGGACTTTGAACTATGGCTACACCTTC. This gives the protein CASSIGTLNYGYTF.

The chain combines TRBV6-6 with TRBJ2-7; 7 bases are a match to TRBD1. The germline gives CDR1 MNHNY, CDR2 SVGAGI (reference sequence). Unmatched junction bases numbered 8, after V lost 5 bases and J lost 1 base. The length of the CDR3 is 15 residues. This chain's CDR3 is CASSNDRDGSYEQYF. CDR3 in DNA: TGTGCCAGCAGTAACGACAGGGATGGTTCCTACGAGCAGTACTTC.

The V call is TRBV7-2, the J call TRBJ1-2; the D gene is possibly TRBD1 (5 bases). Per germline, CDR1 SGHTA and CDR2 FQGNSA. This CDR3 is 14 amino acids long. Trimming removed 3 bases from V and 4 bases from J, with 12 bases in between. The CDR3 sequence is CASSFGGFGYGYTF. CDR3 DNA sequence: TGTGCCAGCAGCTTCGGGGGTTTCGGCTATGGCTACACCTTC. The full variable domain, rest sourced from reference TRBV7-2 and TRBJ1-2, is GAGVSQSPSNKVTEKGKDVELRCDPISGHTALYWYRQSLGQGLEFLIYFQGNSAPDKSGLPSDRFSAERTGGSVSTLTIQRTQQEDSAVYLCASSFGGFGYGYTFGSGTRLTVV.

V and J are TRBV27 and TRBJ1-2, with D tentatively TRBD1 (5 bases). The CDR3 extends over 13 amino acids. The V and J ends lost 8 bases and 0 bases respectively, with 10 bases between them. CDR1 and CDR2 from the germline V gene are MNHEY and SMNVEV (reference sequence). CDR3 region: CASGGKPNYGYTF. CDR3 in DNA: TGTGCCAGCGGGGGGAAACCTAACTATGGCTACACCTTC.

This chain joins TRBV25-1 and TRBJ2-3; tentatively, D is TRBD2 (5 bases). The CDR3 spans 11 residues. The V and J ends lost 5 bases and 8 bases respectively, with 8 bases between them. Germline values: CDR1 MGHDK, CDR2 SYGVNS. The DNA of the CDR3 is TGTGCCAGCAGTAAAGCGGCTACGCAGTATTTT. Protein sequence: CASSKAATQYF.

This chain uses TRBV11-2 with TRBJ2-7; TRBD2 aligns across 8 bases. J gave up 4 bases and V 1 base, and 6 bases lay outside the gene matches. CDR1 SGHAT and CDR2 FQNNGV come from the germline V gene. The CDR3 is made up of 15 amino acids. The CDR3 DNA reads TGTGCCAGCAGCTTAGTGGCGGGGGGTGTGTACGAGCAGTACTTC. The encoded protein is CASSLVAGGVYEQYF.

This chain links TRBV6-1 with TRBJ2-7; D gene uncertain. V shed 1 base and J shed 4 bases, with 14 bases lying between them. This CDR3 is 15 amino acids long. In germline, CDR1 is MNHNS, CDR2 SASEGT. CDR3 in amino acids: CASSEVGLLPYEQYF. CDR3 in DNA: TGTGCCAGCAGTGAAGTTGGCCTTTTGCCTTACGAGCAGTACTTC.

The chain couples TRBV7-9 to TRBJ2-3; 9 bases are a match to TRBD2. Germline-derived CDR1 and CDR2 are SEHNR and FQNEAQ (reference sequence). V was pared by 1 base and J by 2 bases, with 7 bases of the junction left unmatched. The CDR3 length is 17 residues. CDR3 nucleotide sequence: TGTGCCAGCAGCTTAGGCTCCCTAGCGGGACCCACAGATACGCAGTATTTT. This codes for CASSLGSLAGPTDTQYF.

The chain couples TRBV25-1 to TRBJ1-1; TRBD1 matches at 9 bases. The V gene end was trimmed by 8 bases and the J gene end by 7 bases; junction bases not matched to a gene: 5. The CDR3 totals 12 residues. Germline CDR1 is MGHDK and CDR2 is SYGVNS. The CDR3: CASRDRAIEAFF. The CDR3 DNA sequence: TGTGCCAGCCGGGACAGGGCGATTGAAGCTTTCTTT. Full variable domain (missing parts from reference TRBV25-1 and TRBJ1-1): EADIYQTPRYLVIGTGKKITLECSQTMGHDKMYWYQQDPGMELHLIHYSYGVNSTEKGDLSSESTVSRIRTEHFPLTLESARPSHTSQYLCASRDRAIEAFFGQGTRLTVV.

The chain employs TRBV29-1 and TRBJ2-5, with D perhaps matching TRBD1 (6 bases). The CDR3 spans 14 residues. The ends were cut back, 0 bases at V and 4 bases at J, with 12 bases in the middle. The V gene's germline CDR1 is SQVTM and CDR2 ANQGSEA. CDR3 bases: TGCAGCGTTGAAGATCACGCAGGGGCAGAGACCCAGTACTTC. Its translation: CSVEDHAGAETQYF.

This clone was seen a single time. This sequence joins TRBV10-2 and TRBJ2-1, with D perhaps TRBD1 (6 bases). This CDR3 has 15 residues. V was pared by 7 bases and J by 5 bases, with 18 bases between. The germline V gene encodes CDR1 WSHSY and CDR2 SAAADI. This CDR3 is CASNRPPGHNNEQFF. The CDR3 DNA reads as TGCGCCAGCAACCGACCTCCGGGACACAACAATGAGCAGTTCTTC.

The chain has TRBV7-9 and TRBJ2-3; tentatively, D is TRBD1 or TRBD2 (5 bases each). The germline V gene has CDR1 SEHNR and CDR2 FQNEAQ (reference sequence). This CDR3 region has 15 residues. Trimming pared 4 bases from V and 2 bases from J, leaving 13 bases between. The CDR3 reads CASSSTGTTTDTQYF. The CDR3 coding sequence is TGTGCCAGCAGCTCAACCGGGACGACCACAGATACGCAGTATTTT.

The chain combines TRBV18 with TRBJ1-2; D gene uncertain. This CDR3 has 13 residues. CDR1 and CDR2 (germline): KGHSH, LQKENI. V lost 0 bases and J 7 bases, leaving 9 bases between the germline ends. CDR3 protein: CASSPPVGFGYTF. For the CDR3, the DNA is TGTGCCAGCTCACCACCGGTGGGCTTTGGCTACACCTTC.

The chain combines TRBV27 with TRBJ1-2; D remains unclear. CDR1 MNHEY and CDR2 SMNVEV come from the germline V gene (reference sequence). This CDR3 is built from 12 residues. The V and J ends lost 5 bases and 4 bases respectively, with 8 bases between them. CDR3 amino acids: CASSPAGYGYTF. Here the CDR3 DNA reads TGTGCCAGCAGTCCCGCCGGCTATGGCTACACCTTC.

The chain recombines TRBV5-8 with TRBJ2-3, with D possibly being TRBD1 (5 bases). The CDR3 loop spans 13 amino acids. Germline CDR1 SGHTS, CDR2 YDEGEE. The germline V and J ends were trimmed by 1 base and 4 bases, with 7 bases remaining between them. This CDR3 reads CASSLQGPDTQYF. CDR3 DNA sequence: TGTGCCAGCAGCTTGCAGGGTCCAGATACGCAGTATTTT.

This clone was observed a single time. The sample holds other DNA sequences that translate to the same CDR3. As DNA, the CDR3 is TGCGCCAGCAGCTTAACAGGGGGAGAGACCCAGTACTTC. Protein product: CASSLTGGETQYF. The chain couples TRBV5-1 to TRBJ2-5, with TRBD1 matching 8 bases. The trim removed 2 bases at V and 4 bases at J, leaving 1 base unmatched. The length of the CDR3 is 13 residues. From germline, CDR1 is SGHRS and CDR2 YFSETQ.